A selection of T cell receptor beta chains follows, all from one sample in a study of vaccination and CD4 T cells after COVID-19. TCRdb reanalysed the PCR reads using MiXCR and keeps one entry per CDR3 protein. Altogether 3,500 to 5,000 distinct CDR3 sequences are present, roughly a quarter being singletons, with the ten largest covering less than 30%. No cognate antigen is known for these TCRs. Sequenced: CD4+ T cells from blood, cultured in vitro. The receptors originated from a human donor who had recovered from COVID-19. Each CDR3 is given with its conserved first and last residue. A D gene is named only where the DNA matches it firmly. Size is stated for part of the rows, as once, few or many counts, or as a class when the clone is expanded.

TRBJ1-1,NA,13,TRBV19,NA,TGTGCCAGTAGAGGGGAGGGTTACACTGAAGCTTTCTTT,CASRGEGYTEAFF
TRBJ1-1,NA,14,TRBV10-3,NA,TGTGCCATCAGTGAAGACAGAAAGGCCACTGAAGCTTTCTTT,CAISEDRKATEAFF
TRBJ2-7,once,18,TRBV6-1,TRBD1,TGTGCCAGCAGTGAAGCCCGAACCCGGACAGGGGCCTACTACGAGCAGTACTTC,CASSEARTRTGAYYEQYF
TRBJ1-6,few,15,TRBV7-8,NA,TGTGCCAGCAGGCCGGGAATCTCCTATAATTCACCCCTCCACTTT,CASRPGISYNSPLHF
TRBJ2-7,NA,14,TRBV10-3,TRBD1,TGTGCCCTCAACAATGGGGGACAGACCTACGAGCAGTACTTC,CALNNGGQTYEQYF
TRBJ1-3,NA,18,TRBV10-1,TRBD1,TGCGCCGGCGGAAACCGGGACAGGGGTGAAAGCTCTGGAAACACCATATATTTT,CAGGNRDRGESSGNTIYF
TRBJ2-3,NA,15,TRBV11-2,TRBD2,TGTGCCAGCAGCGCTCTAGCGGGGGGAAGGGATACGCAGTATTTT,CASSALAGGRDTQYF
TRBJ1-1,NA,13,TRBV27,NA,TGTGTCAGCAGTTTAACCCGGAACACTGAAGCTTTCTTT,CVSSLTRNTEAFF
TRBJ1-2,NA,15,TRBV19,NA,TGTGCCAGTAGTAGTCCCGGGAGAGGGGTTGATGGCTACACCTTC,CASSSPGRGVDGYTF
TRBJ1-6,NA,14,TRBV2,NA,TGTGCCAGCAGTGAAAGAGGGGTACGGTCACCCCTCCACTTT,CASSERGVRSPLHF
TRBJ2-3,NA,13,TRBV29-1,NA,TGCAGCGTTGAAGACCCCGGGGCAGATACGCAGTATTTT,CSVEDPGADTQYF
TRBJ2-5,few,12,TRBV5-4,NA,TGTGCCAGCAGCTTGGAGGGGGGGACCCAGTACTTC,CASSLEGGTQYF
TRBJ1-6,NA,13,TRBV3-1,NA,TGTGCCAGCAGCCCGGACAGAATTTCACCCCTCCACTTT,CASSPDRISPLHF
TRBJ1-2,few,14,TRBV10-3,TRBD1,TGTGCCATCAGTGAATCAGGGGGCGGCTATGGCTACACCTTC,CAISESGGGYGYTF
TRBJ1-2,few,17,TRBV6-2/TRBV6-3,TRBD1,TGTGCCAGCACCCTACATACGGGGACAGGGGGTGACTATGGCTACACCTTC,CASTLHTGTGGDYGYTF
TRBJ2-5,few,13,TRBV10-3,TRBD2,TGTGCCATCAGCGATCGGGGAGGGGAGACCCAGTACTTC,CAISDRGGETQYF
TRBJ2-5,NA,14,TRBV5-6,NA,TGTGCCAGCAGCTCACTCCGGCAGGGACAGACCCAGTACTTC,CASSSLRQGQTQYF
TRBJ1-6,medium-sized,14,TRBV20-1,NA,TGCAGTGCTTCGGACAGCTCCTATAATTCACCCCTCCACTTT,CSASDSSYNSPLHF
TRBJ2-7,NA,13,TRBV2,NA,TGTGCCAGCAGAGGACTCAGCTCCTACGAGCAGTACTTC,CASRGLSSYEQYF
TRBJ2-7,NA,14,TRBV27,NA,TGTGCCACCCAGGCGGTAACAGGGCTCTACGAGCAGTACTTC,CATQAVTGLYEQYF
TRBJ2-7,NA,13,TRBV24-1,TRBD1,TGTGCCACCACAGAGACAGGGGCATACGAGCAGTACTTC,CATTETGAYEQYF
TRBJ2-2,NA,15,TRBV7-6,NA,TGTGCCAGCAGCCCGACTACGACGAACACCGGGGAGCTGTTTTTT,CASSPTTTNTGELFF
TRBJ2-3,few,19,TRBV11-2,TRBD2,TGTGCCAGCAGCTTAGACAGCGGGACTAGCGGGGGGGTCACAGATACGCAGTATTTT,CASSLDSGTSGGVTDTQYF
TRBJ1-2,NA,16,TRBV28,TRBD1,TGTGCCAGCAGTTCTAGCGGGGACAGGGGCCCCTATGGCTACACCTTC,CASSSSGDRGPYGYTF
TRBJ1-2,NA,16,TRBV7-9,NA,TGTGCCAGCAGCCAAATTTCAGGGACTTATAACTATGGCTACACCTTC,CASSQISGTYNYGYTF
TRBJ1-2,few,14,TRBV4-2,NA,TGTGCCAGCAGCCGAACTACAGGGACGGCGGGCTACACCTTC,CASSRTTGTAGYTF
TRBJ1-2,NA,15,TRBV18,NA,TGTGCCAGCTCACCACAGAAACAGGGTAACGATGGCTACACCTTC,CASSPQKQGNDGYTF
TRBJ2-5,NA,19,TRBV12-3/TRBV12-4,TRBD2,TGTGCCAGCAGGGGGAGTGGGGGGGGGTGGTGGGGAACCCAAGAGACCCAGTACTTC,CASRGSGGGWWGTQETQYF
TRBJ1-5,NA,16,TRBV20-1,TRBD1,TGCAGTGCTAGACCCCCACCGGGACAGTGGGATCAGCCCCAGCATTTT,CSARPPPGQWDQPQHF
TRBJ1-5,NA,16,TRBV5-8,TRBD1,TGTGCCAGCAGCTTTGAGACAGGGGTTGGCAATCAGCCCCAGCATTTT,CASSFETGVGNQPQHF
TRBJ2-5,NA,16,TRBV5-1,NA,TGCGCCAGCAGGCCAGCCCCGGGACTTCACCAAGAGACCCAGTACTTC,CASRPAPGLHQETQYF
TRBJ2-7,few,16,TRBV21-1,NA,TGTGCCAGCAGCAAAGCAGGGGCAGGTTCCCCCTACGAGCAGTACTTC,CASSKAGAGSPYEQYF
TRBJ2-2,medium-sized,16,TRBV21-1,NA,TGTGCCAGCAGCAAATCACTAGCGGGGTACACCGGGGAGCTGTTTTTT,CASSKSLAGYTGELFF
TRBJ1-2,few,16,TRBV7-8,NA,TGTGCCAGCAGCTTAAGCCTGAGCAGGGGTATCTATGGCTACACCTTC,CASSLSLSRGIYGYTF
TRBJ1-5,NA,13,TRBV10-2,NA,TGCGCCAGCAGTAAAACAGGAACTCAGCCCCAGCATTTT,CASSKTGTQPQHF
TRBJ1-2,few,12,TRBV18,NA,TGTGCCAGCTCATCTGCCGGAAAAGGCTACACCTTC,CASSSAGKGYTF
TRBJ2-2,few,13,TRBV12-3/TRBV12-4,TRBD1,TGTGCCACCAGGGGACAGGGGACCGGGGAGCTGTTTTTT,CATRGQGTGELFF
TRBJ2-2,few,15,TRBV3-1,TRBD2,TGTGCCAGCAGCCTCGGGGGGGCTAGGACCGGGGAGCTGTTTTTT,CASSLGGARTGELFF
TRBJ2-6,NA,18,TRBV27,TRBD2,TGTGTCAGCAGTTTTTCCGGGGGGGTGGGCTCTGGGGCCAACGTCCTGACTTTC,CVSSFSGGVGSGANVLTF
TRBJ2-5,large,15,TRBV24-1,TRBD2,TGTGCCACCAGTGATTCCCAGGGAGGGGAGGAGACCCAGTACTTC,CATSDSQGGEETQYF
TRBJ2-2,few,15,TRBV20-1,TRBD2,TGCAGTGCTAGAGGGGATCGGGGGGGCACCGGGGAGCTGTTTTTT,CSARGDRGGTGELFF
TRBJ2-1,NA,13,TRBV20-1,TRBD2,TGCAGTGCTATGGGGGGGTCCTACAATGAGCAGTTCTTC,CSAMGGSYNEQFF
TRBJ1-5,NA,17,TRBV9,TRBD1,TGTGCCAGCAGCGCTCTAGGGACAGGGCTCAGGAATCAGCCCCAGCATTTT,CASSALGTGLRNQPQHF
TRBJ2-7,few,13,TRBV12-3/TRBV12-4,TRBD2,TGTGCCAGCAGTTTACTAGCGGATTACGAGCAGTACTTC,CASSLLADYEQYF
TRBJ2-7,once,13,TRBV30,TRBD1,TGTGCCTGGAGTACAGGGGACGGCTACGAGCAGTACTTC,CAWSTGDGYEQYF
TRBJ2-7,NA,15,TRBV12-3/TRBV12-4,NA,TGTGCCAGCAGTGGTACCGGGACGCAGGCCTACGAGCAGTACTTC,CASSGTGTQAYEQYF
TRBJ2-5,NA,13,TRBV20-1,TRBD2,TGCAGTGCTCGCCGTAGCGGGGAAGAGACCCAGTACTTC,CSARRSGEETQYF
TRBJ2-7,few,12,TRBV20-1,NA,TGCAGTGCCCGGTCCAGGACGCACGAGCAGTACTTC,CSARSRTHEQYF
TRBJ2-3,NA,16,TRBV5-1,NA,TGCGCCAGCAGCTTGGGGCAGGGTACCGTCACAGATACGCAGTATTTT,CASSLGQGTVTDTQYF
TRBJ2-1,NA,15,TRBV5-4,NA,TGTGCCAGCAGCTTGGGGCGGGGGCGTAACAATGAGCAGTTCTTC,CASSLGRGRNNEQFF
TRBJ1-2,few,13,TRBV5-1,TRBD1,TGCGCCAGCGACCCGACAGGGGTGGGTGGCTACACCTTC,CASDPTGVGGYTF
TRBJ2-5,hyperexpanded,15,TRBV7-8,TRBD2,TGTGCCAGCAGCTTAGTCGGCGGGGGGGCGGAGACCCAGTACTTC,CASSLVGGGAETQYF
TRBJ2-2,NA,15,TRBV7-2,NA,TGTGCCAGCAGCTTAACAGGGCCGGGCACCGGGGAGCTGTTTTTT,CASSLTGPGTGELFF
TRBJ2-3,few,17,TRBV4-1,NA,TGCGCCAGCAGCCAAGACAGGGGTCCGACGAACACAGATACGCAGTATTTT,CASSQDRGPTNTDTQYF
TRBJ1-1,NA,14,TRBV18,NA,TGTGCCAGCTCCGGGAATGGGGGGAACACTGAAGCTTTCTTT,CASSGNGGNTEAFF
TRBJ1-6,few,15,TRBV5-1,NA,TGCGCCAGCAGCTTGGATGCGGGGGCGAATTCACCCCTCCACTTT,CASSLDAGANSPLHF
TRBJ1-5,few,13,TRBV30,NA,TGTGCCTGGAGGGGGCAGCCTAATCAGCCCCAGCATTTT,CAWRGQPNQPQHF
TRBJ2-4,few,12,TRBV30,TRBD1,TGTGCCTCCACAGGGGGATGGAACATTCAGTACTTC,CASTGGWNIQYF
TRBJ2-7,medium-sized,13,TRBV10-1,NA,TGCGCCAGCAGTGAAGGGGGCTCCTACGAGCAGTACTTC,CASSEGGSYEQYF
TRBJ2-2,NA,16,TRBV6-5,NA,TGTGCCAGCAGTTCAAGGGGGGGGGCGAACACCGGGGAGCTGTTTTTT,CASSSRGGANTGELFF